The rows below give T cell receptor beta chains drawn from one sample of a study of PD-1 blockade in classical Hodgkin lymphoma. Some clones are missing from TCRdb's copy, which holds only in-frame ones; the method was immunoSEQ multiplex PCR. This sample has fewer than 13,000 clones, with around 80% found just once. The specimen comprised CD4+ T cells from blood, sampled before the fourth cycle of nivolumab. The origin of the receptors is a human donor with classical Hodgkin lymphoma. Both conserved end residues are part of each CDR3. A D gene is named only where the DNA matches it firmly. Size is stated for part of the rows, as once, few or many counts, or as a class when the clone is expanded.

.	TRBV27	TRBJ2-7	.	TGTGCCAGCAGTCCAACATGGGACTCCTACGAGCAGTACTTC	CASSPTWDSYEQYF
TRBD2	TRBV7-9	TRBJ2-1	.	TGTGCCAGCAGCTTTTTGGGACTAGCGAGTTTCAATGAGCAGTTCTTC	CASSFLGLASFNEQFF
.	TRBV11-2	TRBJ2-2	.	TGTGCCAGCAGCTTAAGGCACGGGAACACCGGGGAGCTGTTTTTT	CASSLRHGNTGELFF
TRBD1	TRBV4-1	TRBJ1-4	.	TGCGCCAGCAGCCAAACAGGGGCAGTTGGCGAAAAACTGTTTTTT	CASSQTGAVGEKLFF
TRBD1	TRBV6-5	TRBJ2-7	.	TGTGCCAGCAGGGGGACAGGGGACTACGAGCAGTACTTC	CASRGTGDYEQYF
.	TRBV9	TRBJ2-3	.	TGTGCCAGCAGCGTAGCGGACTATCCGCCCTTTAGCACAGATACGCAGTATTTT	CASSVADYPPFSTDTQYF
.	TRBV11-3	TRBJ2-3	.	TGTGCCAGCAGCTCTGGGAGTACAGATACGCAGTATTTT	CASSSGSTDTQYF
TRBD1	TRBV25-1	TRBJ1-5	.	TGTGCCAGCACCGAGGGTGGACAGGGCGGTCAGCCCCAGCATTTT	CASTEGGQGGQPQHF
.	TRBV9	TRBJ2-7	.	TGTGCCAGCAGCGAGACCCCCCGGAGCTCCTACGAGCAGTACTTC	CASSETPRSSYEQYF
.	TRBV5-1	TRBJ1-1	.	TGCGCCAGCAGCACACAGGGTTACACTGAAGCTTTCTTT	CASSTQGYTEAFF
.	TRBV27	TRBJ1-1	.	TGTGCCAGCAGACCCCCTGGGGCGGGAAAAGCTTTCTTT	CASRPPGAGKAFF
.	TRBV11-2	TRBJ2-7	.	TGTGCCAGCAGCCCCCGGACAGTTCCCCGTTGGAAAGCCTACGAGCAGTACTTC	CASSPRTVPRWKAYEQYF
.	TRBV7-9	TRBJ2-1	.	TGTGCCAGCAGCCCAGGGACTTCAAGCTCCTACAATGAGCAGTTCTTC	CASSPGTSSSYNEQFF
TRBD1	TRBV18	TRBJ2-3	.	TGTGCCAGCTCACCACCGCTCCTAACAGGGGCAGATACGCAGTATTTT	CASSPPLLTGADTQYF
.	TRBV11-3	TRBJ2-2	.	TGTGCCAGCAGCTTAGACGGGAACACCGGGGAGCTGTTTTTT	CASSLDGNTGELFF
.	TRBV2	TRBJ2-3	.	TGTGCCAGCAGGGTCCGGGTCCTCACAGATACGCAGTATTTT	CASRVRVLTDTQYF
.	TRBV28	TRBJ2-7	.	TGTGCCAGTAGAAGACATCTTGGGGGGGAGCAGTACTTC	CASRRHLGGEQYF
.	TRBV29-1	TRBJ2-3	.	TGCAGCGTTGAAGAGCCGTTAGATACGCAGTATTTT	CSVEEPLDTQYF
.	TRBV2	TRBJ1-2	.	TGTGCCAGCAGTGACGGGGTCTTGGGCTACACCTTC	CASSDGVLGYTF
TRBD1	TRBV7-2	TRBJ1-4	.	TGTGCCAGCAGCTTAGGACAGGGAAACGAAAAACTGTTTTTT	CASSLGQGNEKLFF
.	TRBV28	TRBJ1-4	.	TGTGCCTACGGCAGGGAGGATGAAAAACTGTTTTTT	CAYGREDEKLFF
.	TRBV11-3	TRBJ2-1	.	TGTGCCAGCAGCTTAGGTAGGGTTGGCAATGAGCAGTTCTTC	CASSLGRVGNEQFF
TRBD2	TRBV6-6	TRBJ2-1	.	TGTGCCAGCAGTGACGGAGCGGGAGGCTACAATGAGCAGTTCTTC	CASSDGAGGYNEQFF
.	TRBV10-1	TRBJ1-5	.	TGCGCCAGCAGTAACATCGAAGGGGGTCAGCCCCAGCATTTT	CASSNIEGGQPQHF
.	TRBV7-2	TRBJ1-5	.	TGTGCCAGCAGCTACGGGGTCAATCAGCCCCAGCATTTT	CASSYGVNQPQHF
TRBD1	TRBV18	TRBJ2-7	.	TGTGCCAGCTCACCCCCGGGACAGGGGTCCTACGAGCAGTACTTC	CASSPPGQGSYEQYF
.	TRBV7-3	TRBJ1-2	.	TGTGCCAGCAGCCCGACATCCCAGGGAGACCGCTATGGCTACACCTTC	CASSPTSQGDRYGYTF
.	TRBV10-3	TRBJ1-1	.	TGTGCCACGGGGAGGGGGAACACTGAAGCTTTCTTT	CATGRGNTEAFF
TRBD1	TRBV5-1	TRBJ1-2	.	TGCGCCAGCAGCTTGGACGCAGGGGGTGGTGGCTACACCTTC	CASSLDAGGGGYTF
.	TRBV30	TRBJ2-6	.	TGTGCCTGGAGTGTAGGTGGGGCCAACGTCCTGACTTTC	CAWSVGGANVLTF
TRBD1	TRBV7-2	TRBJ1-1	few	TGTGCCAGCAGCTTTACGCAAAAACTCGGACAGGCTCCTTATGAAGCTTTCTTT	CASSFTQKLGQAPYEAFF
.	TRBV7-2	TRBJ2-1	.	TGTGCCAGCAGCTTAGGTTTTTACAATGAGCAGTTCTTC	CASSLGFYNEQFF
TRBD2	TRBV4-1	TRBJ2-1	.	TGCGCCAGCAGCCAAGATACCCAACTAGCGGGAGAGACCAATGAGCAGTTCTTC	CASSQDTQLAGETNEQFF
.	TRBV25-1	TRBJ2-5	.	TGTGCCAGCAGTCCTTGGGTGACAGGGAGGCAAGAGACCCAGTACTTC	CASSPWVTGRQETQYF
.	TRBV2	TRBJ1-6	.	TGTGCCAGCGGGGATGGAAGCTCCTATAATTCACCCCTCCACTTT	CASGDGSSYNSPLHF
.	TRBV6-6	TRBJ1-2	.	TGTGCCAGCAGTTACGAAGCAGCCACCCATGGCTACACCTTC	CASSYEAATHGYTF
TRBD2	TRBV7-9	TRBJ2-3	.	TGTGCCAGCAGCTTAGTGACTAGCGGACTCACAGATACGCAGTATTTT	CASSLVTSGLTDTQYF
.	TRBV19	TRBJ1-1	few	TGTGCCAGTAGTATTGGCTTCTGGGGATTGGATGAAGCTTTCTTT	CASSIGFWGLDEAFF
.	TRBV14	TRBJ2-7	.	TGTGCCAGCAGCCAAGATCTAGTGGACAGCCTACACGAGCAGTACTTC	CASSQDLVDSLHEQYF
TRBD1	TRBV28	TRBJ2-7	.	TGTGCCAGCAGTCCAATAGAGACAGGGAACGAGCAGTACTTC	CASSPIETGNEQYF
.	TRBV4-3	TRBJ2-5	.	TGCGCCAGCAGCCAAGAGTATAGGGGCCAAGAGACCCAGTACTTC	CASSQEYRGQETQYF
TRBD1	TRBV5-1	TRBJ2-1	few	TGCGCCAGCCGCCCGACAGGGGGCAGCTCCTACAATGAGCAGTTCTTC	CASRPTGGSSYNEQFF
.	TRBV6-6	TRBJ2-5	.	TGTGCCAGCATCCGAGACCTCCAAGAGACCCAGTACTTC	CASIRDLQETQYF
.	TRBV7-2	TRBJ2-1	.	TGTGCCAGCAGCTTAGGACCCCTCTCCTACAATGAGCAGTTCTTC	CASSLGPLSYNEQFF
.	TRBV20-1	TRBJ2-7	.	TGCAGTGCTAGCCACTCCTACGAGCAGTACTTC	CSASHSYEQYF